This T cell receptor beta chain was captured in a study of OX40 agonist ivuxolimab in advanced cancers. Produced via immunoSEQ multiplex PCR; TCRdb's table is partial and in-frame only. Here the sample spans tens of thousands of clones, 85% to 90% being singletons. Germline CDR1 LNHDA, CDR2 SQIVND (reference sequence). The junction had 5 bases not matched to a gene; V was cut back by 5 bases and J by 2 bases. The CDR3 extends over 15 amino acids. The gene calls are TRBV19 and TRBJ2-1, with 8 bases aligning to TRBD2. The sequence was obtained from an adult with an advanced solid tumor such as melanoma, head and neck, liver or kidney cancer. The sample consisted of CD4+ or CD8+ T cells sorted from blood, taken in a trial of the OX40 agonist ivuxolimab. The CDR3 DNA sequence: TGTGCCAGTAGTGACGCGGGAGGACCCTACAATGAGCAGTTCTTC. Encoded protein: CASSDAGGPYNEQFF.